Listed below are T cell receptor beta chains from one sample, sequenced in a study of CD8 T cells in Susac syndrome. Via MiXCR, TCRdb re-called the immunoSEQ multiplex PCR reads, giving one row per CDR3 protein. The sample yields approximately 120,000 distinct CDR3 sequences, approximately 93% seen once. The sequenced sample was CD8+ T cells from PBMCs. Source of these receptors: a human donor with multiple sclerosis. Each CDR3 is given with its conserved first and last residue. A D gene is named only where the DNA matches it firmly. The size field is filled for only some rows; it gives once, few, many or a size class.

cdr3_aa	cdr3_nt	v_call	j_call	d_call	clone_size
CAWSLELEAFF	TGTGCCTGGAGTTTGGAGCTCGAAGCTTTCTTT	TRBV30	TRBJ1-1	NA	NA
CASSSGRGNQPQHF	TGTGCCAGCAGCTCCGGACGGGGCAATCAGCCCCAGCATTTT	TRBV13	TRBJ1-5	NA	NA
CASNRAGPGSGANVLTF	TGTGCCAGCAACCGGGCGGGACCGGGCTCTGGGGCCAACGTCCTGACTTTC	TRBV9	TRBJ2-6	NA	NA
CASSFSRGAYEQYF	TGTGCCAGCAGCTTCTCTCGGGGGGCCTACGAGCAGTACTTC	TRBV7-9	TRBJ2-7	TRBD2	once
CASSLVRVSRSETQYF	TGTGCCAGCAGCTTAGTACGGGTTTCCCGGTCAGAGACCCAGTACTTC	TRBV7-9	TRBJ2-5	NA	NA
CSVEDQNYGYTF	TGCAGCGTTGAAGATCAAAACTATGGCTACACCTTC	TRBV29-1	TRBJ1-2	NA	NA
CASSYAYSNQPQHF	TGTGCCAGCAGTTACGCCTATAGCAATCAGCCCCAGCATTTT	TRBV28	TRBJ1-5	NA	NA
CASSLEGMSNIQYF	TGTGCCAGCAGCTTGGAAGGGATGTCAAACATTCAGTACTTC	TRBV5-6	TRBJ2-4	NA	NA
CASSDAPRIQYF	TGTGCCAGCAGTGATGCTCCCCGCATTCAGTACTTC	TRBV6-1	TRBJ2-4	NA	NA
CASSPSTSYPDTQYF	TGTGCCAGCTCACCGTCGACTAGCTATCCCGATACGCAGTATTTT	TRBV18	TRBJ2-3	TRBD2	NA
CASSSSGGHSYEQYF	TGTGCCAGCAGCTCTAGCGGGGGGCACTCCTACGAGCAGTACTTC	TRBV11-2	TRBJ2-7	TRBD2	NA
CSVWWETQYF	TGCAGCGTGTGGTGGGAGACCCAGTACTTC	TRBV29-1	TRBJ2-5	NA	NA
CASSQGRAGTSVNEQFF	TGTGCCAGCAGCCAAGGGAGAGCCGGGACTAGCGTCAATGAGCAGTTCTTC	TRBV14	TRBJ2-1	TRBD2	NA
CASSQAKASGYNEQFF	TGCGCCAGCAGCCAAGCGAAAGCTAGCGGCTACAATGAGCAGTTCTTC	TRBV4-1	TRBJ2-1	TRBD2	NA
CASSLKGGETQYF	TGCGCCAGCAGCTTGAAGGGGGGAGAGACCCAGTACTTC	TRBV5-1	TRBJ2-5	NA	NA
CSVEMVGNTIYF	TGCAGCGTTGAGATGGTTGGAAACACCATATATTTT	TRBV29-1	TRBJ1-3	NA	NA
CASSVGQGGNTIYF	TGTGCCAGCAGCGTAGGTCAGGGAGGAAACACCATATATTTT	TRBV9	TRBJ1-3	NA	NA
CSVGEENLGEQYF	TGCAGCGTTGGGGAGGAAAATCTGGGCGAGCAGTACTTC	TRBV29-1	TRBJ2-7	NA	NA
CASSLYRVDEKLFF	TGTGCCAGCAGTTTGTACAGGGTGGATGAAAAACTGTTTTTT	TRBV12-3/TRBV12-4	TRBJ1-4	NA	NA
CASSDPGGDSWDSPLHF	TGTGCCAGCAGCGACCCCGGTGGGGATAGTTGGGATTCACCCCTCCACTTT	TRBV9	TRBJ1-6	NA	NA
CASENGAIVFF	TGTGCCAGCGAGAACGGGGCCATAGTGTTCTTC	TRBV25-1	TRBJ2-1	NA	NA
CASSRRRDANTEAFF	TGTGCCAGCAGCAGACGACGGGACGCGAACACTGAAGCTTTCTTT	TRBV9	TRBJ1-1	NA	NA
CASSHGWRASVGGYTF	TGCGCCAGCAGCCACGGTTGGAGGGCTAGCGTGGGTGGCTACACCTTC	TRBV4-1	TRBJ1-2	NA	NA
CSVVGAGTGKNIQYF	TGCAGCGTTGTGGGGGCGGGGACGGGCAAAAACATTCAGTACTTC	TRBV29-1	TRBJ2-4	NA	NA
CSARPRQGAVYEQYF	TGCAGTGCTAGACCCCGACAGGGGGCGGTATACGAGCAGTACTTC	TRBV20-1	TRBJ2-7	TRBD1	NA
CASSLATQVNSNQPQHF	TGCGCCAGCAGCTTGGCCACACAGGTTAATAGCAATCAGCCCCAGCATTTT	TRBV5-1	TRBJ1-5	NA	NA
CSARPRLAGADEQFF	TGCAGTGCTAGGCCCCGGCTAGCGGGAGCGGATGAGCAGTTCTTC	TRBV20-1	TRBJ2-1	TRBD2	NA
CASSSWTSGLGETQYF	TGTGCCAGCAGCTCTTGGACTAGCGGGTTGGGAGAGACCCAGTACTTC	TRBV7-2	TRBJ2-5	TRBD2	NA
CASSLRLGSSYNEQFF	TGTGCCAGCAGCTTAAGGTTGGGGAGCTCCTACAATGAGCAGTTCTTC	TRBV7-2	TRBJ2-1	NA	NA
CASSSEGGSEAFF	TGTGCCAGCAGTTCAGAGGGGGGGTCTGAAGCTTTCTTT	TRBV9	TRBJ1-1	NA	NA
CASSLYTDTQYF	TGTGCCAGCAGTTTATACACAGATACGCAGTATTTT	TRBV28	TRBJ2-3	NA	once
CASSLVRDNSPLHF	TGTGCCAGCAGCTTAGTCAGGGATAATTCACCCCTCCACTTT	TRBV7-9	TRBJ1-6	NA	once
CSVTDANTGELFF	TGCAGCGTCACAGATGCGAACACCGGGGAGCTGTTTTTT	TRBV29-1	TRBJ2-2	NA	NA
CASSQYLDIQYF	TGCGCCAGCAGCCAATATCTCGACATTCAGTACTTC	TRBV4-1	TRBJ2-4	NA	NA
CASSQVIGGSEETQYF	TGTGCCAGCAGCCAAGTAATAGGGGGGTCTGAAGAGACCCAGTACTTC	TRBV3-1	TRBJ2-5	NA	NA
CASSQTPTGGGYTF	TGTGCCAGCAGTCAAACGCCGACAGGTGGCGGCTACACCTTC	TRBV6-5	TRBJ1-2	NA	NA
CASRQQGSNQPQHF	TGTGCCAGCAGGCAACAGGGGAGTAATCAGCCCCAGCATTTT	TRBV2	TRBJ1-5	TRBD1	NA
CASSGQPRKRRNIQYF	TGTGCCAGCAGTGGACAGCCGAGGAAAAGGAGGAACATTCAGTACTTC	TRBV2	TRBJ2-4	NA	NA
CASPLRCQPSYEQYF	TGTGCCAGCCCTCTAAGGTGCCAGCCATCCTACGAGCAGTACTTC	TRBV7-9	TRBJ2-7	NA	once
CASTLGLTVKTDTQYF	TGTGCCAGCACCCTAGGGCTGACAGTCAAGACAGATACGCAGTATTTT	TRBV12-3/TRBV12-4	TRBJ2-3	NA	NA